Each of the 29 T cell receptor beta chains below was sequenced from the same sample in a study of PD-L1 blockade in urothelial cancer. TCRdb keeps only in-frame clones here, not all; method: immunoSEQ multiplex PCR. The table shows some 32,000 clones, with 84% occurring only once. The sequencing here drew on PBMCs, taken around atezolizumab (anti-PD-L1) treatment. The receptors stem from a man in his 60s with urothelial cancer.

Only one count was recorded for this clone. The CDR3 nucleotides read TGTGCCAGCAGCTTATGGAGGACTAGCGGGGGACGCACAGATACGCAGTATTTT. Translation gives CASSLWRTSGGRTDTQYF. The chain uses TRBV7-9 and TRBJ2-3; 13 bases align to TRBD2. With 2 bases clipped from V and 1 base from J, the junction kept 6 bases outside the gene matches. The CDR3 has 18 residues. Germline CDR1 is SEHNR and CDR2 is FQNEAQ (reference sequence).

The V call is TRBV7-9, the J call TRBJ1-2; a weak D match, TRBD1 (6 bases). Germline V CDR1 and CDR2: SEHNR, FQNEAQ (reference sequence). Trimming shortened V by 1 base and J by 8 bases, and 14 bases separated the two germline ends. The CDR3 extends over 14 amino acids. CDR3 residues: CASSLGQVPFGYTF. CDR3 coding DNA: TGTGCCAGCAGCTTAGGACAGGTTCCCTTCGGCTACACCTTC. Together with reference TRBV7-9 and TRBJ1-2, the CDR3 gives the full variable domain: DTGVSQNPRHKITKRGQNVTFRCDPISEHNRLYWYRQTLGQGPEFLTYFQNEAQLEKSRLLSDRFSAERPKGSFSTLEIQRTEQGDSAMYLCASSLGQVPFGYTFGSGTRLTVV.

The V call is TRBV29-1, the J call TRBJ1-1; D unclear. Trimming pared 2 bases from V and 4 bases from J, leaving 11 bases between. The germline CDR1 and CDR2 sequences are SQVTM and ANQGSEA. The CDR3 contains 13 residues. CDR3 coding DNA: TGCAGCGTTGAATTAGGGAGGCGCACTGAAGCTTTCTTT. Residues: CSVELGRRTEAFF.

The rearrangement links TRBV7-3 to TRBJ1-1; 10 positions agree with TRBD1. J gave up 5 bases and V 5 bases, and 11 bases lay outside the gene matches. The CDR3 is 16 residues long. In germline, CDR1 is SGHTA, CDR2 FQGTGA. The CDR3 is CASSQGSGTGVTEAFF. DNA for the CDR3: TGTGCCAGCAGCCAGGGTTCCGGGACAGGGGTTACTGAAGCTTTCTTT.

This clone was observed a single time. This sequence joins TRBV6-5 and TRBJ1-6; D possibly corresponds to TRBD1 (5 bases). Germline assignment: CDR1 MNHEY and CDR2 SVGAGI. This CDR3 is 14 amino acids long. V was clipped by 4 bases and J by 10 bases, with 14 bases between them. This chain's CDR3 is CASSWPGVGSPLHF. The CDR3 coding sequence is TGTGCCAGCAGTTGGCCGGGGGTCGGGTCACCCCTCCACTTT.

This clone was recorded a few times. The CDR3 loop reads CASSQDEGANTIYF. Written as DNA, the CDR3 is TGCGCCAGCAGCCAAGATGAGGGGGCGAACACCATATATTTT. The chain is built from TRBV4-3 and TRBJ1-3, with 7 nucleotides matching TRBD1. The trim removed 0 bases at V and 7 bases at J, leaving 3 bases unmatched. The CDR3 runs to 14 residues. Looked up from germline, CDR1 is LGHNA and CDR2 is YSLEER.

The J gene is TRBJ1-5, the V gene TRBV27; TRBD1 might be the D (5 bases). From germline, CDR1 is MNHEY and CDR2 SMNVEV (reference sequence). The CDR3 runs 13 residues. The V end lost 5 bases, the J end lost 9 bases, and 14 bases lay between the germline ends. The CDR3 nucleotides are TGTGCCAGCAGTCGGGACTCGATTACGCCCCAGCATTTT. Translating it yields CASSRDSITPQHF.

The chain employs TRBV4-2 and TRBJ2-1; 16 nucleotides match TRBD2. Germline-derived CDR1 and CDR2 are LGHNA and YNFKEQ. This CDR3 has 19 residues. The V gene end was trimmed by 1 base and the J gene end by 2 bases; junction bases not matched to a gene: 5. The CDR3: CASSQARGLAGGTYNEQFF. CDR3 nucleotide sequence: TGTGCCAGCAGCCAAGCCCGGGGACTAGCGGGAGGGACCTACAATGAGCAGTTCTTC.

The chain has TRBV30 and TRBJ2-7; 9 nucleotides match TRBD1. Germline V gives CDR1 GTSNPN, CDR2 SVGIG (reference sequence). The CDR3 sequence is 12 residues long. The CDR3 loop is CATGQGSYEQYF. DNA for the CDR3: TGTGCTACCGGACAGGGGTCCTACGAGCAGTACTTC.

V is TRBV7-9 and J is TRBJ1-6, with 7 bases fitting TRBD1. The CDR3 sequence is 14 residues long. Germline V gene lookup returns CDR1 SEHNR and CDR2 FQNEAQ (reference sequence). The ends lost 5 bases at V and 13 bases at J; junction bases unmatched: 11. The CDR3 coding sequence is TGTGCCAGCAGCCGGGCAGGGGGAGACTCTCCCCTCCACTTT. It specifies CASSRAGGDSPLHF.

The chain carries TRBV19 and TRBJ1-1, with D perhaps TRBD1 (6 bases). Germline assignment: CDR1 LNHDA and CDR2 SQIVND (reference sequence). Trimming left V 4 bases short and J 10 bases short, with 19 bases between. The CDR3 has 14 residues. Here the CDR3 reads CASSSQGSLSPAFF. CDR3 sequence (DNA): TGTGCCAGTAGTAGCCAGGGGTCTTTATCCCCAGCTTTCTTT.

The rearrangement joins TRBV10-3 to TRBJ2-5, with D perhaps TRBD2 (5 bases). Trimming took 5 bases from V and 1 from J, leaving 14 bases between them. The CDR3 covers 15 residues. The germline gives CDR1 ENHRY, CDR2 SYGVKD. This chain's CDR3 is CAISPGGQGQETQYF. CDR3 coding DNA: TGTGCCATCAGTCCGGGCGGGCAAGGCCAAGAGACCCAGTACTTC.

The rearrangement uses TRBV18 and TRBJ2-7; 8 positions agree with TRBD1. CDR1 KGHSH and CDR2 LQKENI come from the germline V gene. V dropped 0 bases and J dropped 7; count of bases not matched to a gene: 11. This CDR3 contains 16 residues. CDR3 sequence reads: CASSPPGNQGAGEQYF. CDR3 DNA: TGTGCCAGCTCACCACCAGGGAACCAGGGGGCTGGGGAGCAGTACTTC.

The V and J genes are TRBV19 and TRBJ1-3, with TRBD1 matching over 7 bases. CDR1 and CDR2 (germline): LNHDA, SQIVND (reference sequence). The V and J ends lost 4 bases and 0 bases, in that order; junction bases with no gene match: 3. This CDR3 is 15 amino acids long. The CDR3 DNA reads as TGTGCCAGTAGTACAGGGACAGTCTCTGGAAACACCATATATTTT. Translation gives CASSTGTVSGNTIYF.

The CDR3 here is CATEQGAAGANVLTF. CDR3 coding DNA: TGTGCCACCGAACAGGGGGCGGCTGGGGCCAACGTCCTGACTTTC. The chain carries TRBV19 and TRBJ2-6, with 9 bases lining up with TRBD1. The CDR3 is made up of 15 amino acids. The germline V gene has CDR1 LNHDA and CDR2 SQIVND (reference sequence). V was clipped by 10 bases and J by 2 bases; unmatched bases: 6. Complete variable domain (other parts from reference TRBV19 and TRBJ2-6): DGGITQSPKYLFRKEGQNVTLSCEQNLNHDAMYWYRQDPGQGLRLIYYSQIVNDFQKGDIAEGYSVSREKKESFPLTVTSAQKNPTAFYLCATEQGAAGANVLTFGAGSRLTVL.

This chain links TRBV28 with TRBJ1-1; a weak D match, TRBD1 (6 bases). Looked up from germline, CDR1 is MDHEN and CDR2 is SYDVKM. The V end lost 5 bases, the J end lost 1 base, and 17 bases lay between the germline ends. The CDR3 totals 16 residues. CDR3 nucleotides: TGTGCCAGCAGTCCACCCTATGGCAGGGGGAACACTGAAGCTTTCTTT. Amino acid sequence: CASSPPYGRGNTEAFF. Looking up the rest from reference TRBV28 and TRBJ1-1 gives the full variable domain: DVKVTQSSRYLVKRTGEKVFLECVQDMDHENMFWYRQDPGLGLRLIYFSYDVKMKEKGDIPEGYSVSREKKERFSLILESASTNQTSMYLCASSPPYGRGNTEAFFGQGTRLTVV.

The gene calls are TRBV7-2 and TRBJ2-7; 10 bases align to TRBD1. The CDR3 is made up of 16 amino acids. Germline V gene data show CDR1 as SGHTA and CDR2 as FQGNSA. The junction had 10 bases not matched to a gene; V was cut back by 3 bases and J by 5 bases. The CDR3 reads CASSLGGTGVSHEQYF. CDR3 coding DNA: TGTGCCAGCAGCTTGGGGGGGACAGGGGTATCCCACGAGCAGTACTTC.

The V and J genes are TRBV7-6 and TRBJ2-5; a possible D gene is TRBD2 (5 bases). The germline gives CDR1 SGHVS, CDR2 FNYEAQ. The CDR3 is 16 residues long. V was cut by 5 bases and J by 2 bases, with 18 bases left in between. The CDR3 DNA follows: TGTGCCAGCAGCCCTAGGAGGACGAATCCACAAGAGACCCAGTACTTC. It specifies CASSPRRTNPQETQYF.

V is TRBV7-8 and J is TRBJ2-1; TRBD1 aligns across 8 bases. The germline CDR1 and CDR2 sequences are SGHVS and FQNEAQ. The CDR3 totals 15 residues. V lost 4 bases, J lost 0 bases, and 2 bases stayed unmatched. The CDR3 protein is CASSSGQDSYNEQFF. CDR3 sequence (DNA): TGTGCCAGCAGCTCGGGACAGGACTCCTACAATGAGCAGTTCTTC.

This sequence joins TRBV5-4 and TRBJ2-5; 7 bases are shared with TRBD1. CDR1 and CDR2 from the germline V gene are SGHNT and YYREEE (reference sequence). The CDR3 covers 14 residues. Trimming at V came to 0 bases and at J to 4 bases, leaving 3 bases not matched to a gene. CDR3 region: CASSLGSGGETQYF. DNA for the CDR3: TGTGCCAGCAGCTTGGGTTCAGGGGGAGAGACCCAGTACTTC.

The rearrangement uses TRBV19 and TRBJ2-6, with D unresolved. This CDR3 has 14 amino acids. Germline lookup yields CDR1 LNHDA and CDR2 SQIVND (reference sequence). With 6 bases removed from V and 1 base from J, the gap between germline ends came to 7 bases. CDR3 protein: CASSEQSGANVLTF. DNA of the CDR3: TGTGCCAGTAGCGAACAGTCTGGGGCCAACGTCCTGACTTTC.

This chain uses TRBV4-3 with TRBJ1-6, with D possibly TRBD1 on 6 matching bases. Germline values: CDR1 LGHNA, CDR2 YSLEER. The V end lost 0 bases, the J end lost 10 bases, and 16 bases lay between the germline ends. This CDR3 has 16 residues. The DNA of the CDR3 is TGCGCCAGCAGCCAAGATCAGGCGGGGGCCGGCTCACCCCTCCACTTT. This gives the protein CASSQDQAGAGSPLHF.

The chain joins TRBV19 to TRBJ2-7, with TRBD2 matching 15 bases. This CDR3 has 19 amino acids. CDR1 is LNHDA and CDR2 is SQIVND in the germline V gene (reference sequence). The V segment lost 10 bases and the J segment 0 bases; nucleotides outside the gene matches: 16. This CDR3 reads CATTIGTSGRNHCSYEQYF. The CDR3 DNA is TGTGCCACCACCATCGGGACTAGCGGGAGGAACCATTGCTCCTACGAGCAGTACTTC.

Only a few counts were recorded for this clone. The chain uses TRBV19 and TRBJ1-1; D unclear. Looked up from germline, CDR1 is LNHDA and CDR2 is SQIVND (reference sequence). The germline V and J ends were trimmed by 3 bases and 0 bases, with 17 bases remaining between them. The CDR3 contains 17 residues. The CDR3 protein is CASSIFFVVRMNTEAFF. The CDR3 nucleotides are TGTGCCAGTAGTATCTTTTTTGTGGTCAGAATGAACACTGAAGCTTTCTTT.

V usage is TRBV19 and J usage is TRBJ2-1; D gene unclear. V lost 6 bases and J lost 5, with 14 bases in between. This CDR3 spans 14 amino acids. Germline-derived CDR1 and CDR2 are LNHDA and SQIVND (reference sequence). The CDR3 here is CASSHRSRNNEQFF. The CDR3 region has the DNA TGTGCCAGTAGCCACCGATCGCGCAACAATGAGCAGTTCTTC.

The chain couples TRBV15 to TRBJ2-6, with 8 bases identical to TRBD1. CDR1 and CDR2 from the germline V gene are LNHNV and YYDKDF (reference sequence). This CDR3 comprises 18 residues. The J segment lost 4 bases and the V segment lost 1 base, leaving 9 bases of the junction unmatched. CDR3 sequence (DNA): TGTGCCACCAGCAGAGGAGACAGGGGATCGAAAGGGGCCAACGTCCTGACTTTC. It specifies CATSRGDRGSKGANVLTF.

This sequence joins TRBV27 and TRBJ1-2, with D maybe TRBD1 (5 bases). The CDR3 is 16 amino acids. V lost 5 bases and J 0 bases, leaving 16 bases between the germline ends. Per germline, CDR1 MNHEY and CDR2 SMNVEV (reference sequence). The CDR3 protein is CASSMGGGPANYGYTF. Written as DNA, the CDR3 is TGTGCCAGCAGTATGGGCGGGGGACCAGCTAACTATGGCTACACCTTC.

This chain links TRBV19 with TRBJ1-2; the D gene is possibly TRBD1 (6 bases). The germline CDR1 and CDR2 sequences are LNHDA and SQIVND (reference sequence). V shed 4 bases and J shed 4 bases, with 16 bases lying between them. CDR3 length equals 15 residues. In DNA, the CDR3 is TGTGCCAGTAGTACCCTTAAGGACAGCAGCTATGGCTACACCTTC. Its translation: CASSTLKDSSYGYTF.

This sequence joins TRBV29-1 and TRBJ2-7; 8 bases are shared with TRBD1. This CDR3 contains 13 residues. J was trimmed by 5 bases and V by 6 bases; bases with no gene match: 9. CDR1 and CDR2 from the germline V gene are SQVTM and ANQGSEA. This CDR3 reads CSVTRTGTHEQYF. CDR3 DNA: TGCAGCGTCACTCGGACAGGGACCCACGAGCAGTACTTC.